The 2 T cell receptor beta chains reported below all come from one sample, sequenced in a study of T-cell memory formation after mild COVID-19. TCRdb independently ran MiXCR on the 5' RACE reads; one entry per CDR3 protein. The sample gives over 500,000 distinct CDR3 sequences, 15% to 20% of which show up once; about 8.6% is in the top ten. Sequencing was performed on PBMCs or a T cell subset sorted from them (not recorded which). Receptors originate from an adult woman who had mild COVID-19 (a few samples of this study predate the infection). Cell type and time point are not known.

V is TRBV27 and J is TRBJ2-7; D tentatively fits TRBD1 or TRBD2 (6 bases each). Trimming removed 2 bases from V and 3 bases from J, with 11 bases in between. This CDR3 is built from 14 residues. The germline CDR1 and CDR2 sequences are MNHEY and SMNVEV (reference sequence). The CDR3 DNA reads as TGTGCCAGCAGTTTAAGGGGGGTTCGCTACGAGCAGTACTTC. Amino acid sequence: CASSLRGVRYEQYF.

This chain links TRBV29-1 with TRBJ1-2, with a tentative D call TRBD1 (5 bases). CDR1 and CDR2 from the germline V gene are SQVTM and ANQGSEA. V lost 5 bases, J lost 5 bases, and 15 bases lay in between. This CDR3 region has 13 residues. The CDR3 sequence: CSVPLGGTYGYTF. CDR3 DNA sequence: TGCAGCGTTCCCCTTGGAGGGACTTATGGCTACACCTTC.